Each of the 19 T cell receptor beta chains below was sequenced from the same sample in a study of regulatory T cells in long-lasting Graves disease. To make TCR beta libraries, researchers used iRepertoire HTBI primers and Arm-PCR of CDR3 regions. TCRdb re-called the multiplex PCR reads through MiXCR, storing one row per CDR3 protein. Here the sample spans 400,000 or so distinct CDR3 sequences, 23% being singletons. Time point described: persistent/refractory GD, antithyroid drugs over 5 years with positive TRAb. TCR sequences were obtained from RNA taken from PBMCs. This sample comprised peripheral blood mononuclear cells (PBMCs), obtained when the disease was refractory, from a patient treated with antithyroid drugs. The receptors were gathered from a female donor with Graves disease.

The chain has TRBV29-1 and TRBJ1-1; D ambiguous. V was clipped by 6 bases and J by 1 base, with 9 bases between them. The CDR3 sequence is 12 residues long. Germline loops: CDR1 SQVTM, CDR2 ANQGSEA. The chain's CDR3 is CSVPGANTEAFF. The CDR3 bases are TGCAGCGTGCCGGGAGCGAACACTGAAGCTTTCTTT. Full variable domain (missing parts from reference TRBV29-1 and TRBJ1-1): SAVISQKPSRDICQRGTSLTIQCQVDSQVTMMFWYRQQPGQSLTLIATANQGSEATYESGFVIDKFPISRPNLTFSTLTVSNMSPEDSSIYLCSVPGANTEAFFGQGTRLTVV.

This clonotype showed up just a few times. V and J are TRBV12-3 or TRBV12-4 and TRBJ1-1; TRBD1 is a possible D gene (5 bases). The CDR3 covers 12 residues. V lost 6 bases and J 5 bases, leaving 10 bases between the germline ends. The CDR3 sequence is CASSRDRTEAFF. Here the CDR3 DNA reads TGTGCCAGCAGCAGAGACAGAACTGAAGCTTTCTTT.

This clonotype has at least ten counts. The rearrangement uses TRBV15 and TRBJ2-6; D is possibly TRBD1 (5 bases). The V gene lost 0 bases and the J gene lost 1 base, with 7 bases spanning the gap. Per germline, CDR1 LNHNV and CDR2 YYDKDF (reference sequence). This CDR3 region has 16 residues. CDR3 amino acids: CATSRDSGSGANVLTF. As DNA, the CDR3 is TGTGCCACCAGCAGAGATTCAGGGTCTGGGGCCAACGTCCTGACTTTC.

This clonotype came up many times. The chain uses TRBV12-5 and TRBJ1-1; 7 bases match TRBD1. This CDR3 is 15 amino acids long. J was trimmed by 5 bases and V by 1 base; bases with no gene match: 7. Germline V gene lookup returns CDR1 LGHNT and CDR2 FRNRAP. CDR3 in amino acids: CASGLGGQLYTEAFF. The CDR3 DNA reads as TGTGCTAGTGGTTTGGGGGGACAGTTGTATACTGAAGCTTTCTTT.

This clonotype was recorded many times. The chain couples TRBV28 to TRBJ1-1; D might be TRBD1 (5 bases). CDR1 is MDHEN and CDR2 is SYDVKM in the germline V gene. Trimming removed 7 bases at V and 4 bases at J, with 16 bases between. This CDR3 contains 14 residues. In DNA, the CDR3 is TGTGCCAGCAAGGGGTCCGGGAGTGTCACTGAAGCTTTCTTT. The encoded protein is CASKGSGSVTEAFF.

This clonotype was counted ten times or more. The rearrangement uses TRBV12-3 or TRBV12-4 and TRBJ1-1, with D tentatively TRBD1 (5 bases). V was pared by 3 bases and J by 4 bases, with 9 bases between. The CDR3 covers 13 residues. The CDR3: CASSFTGSTEAFF. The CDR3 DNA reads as TGTGCCAGCAGTTTCACAGGTTCCACTGAAGCTTTCTTT.

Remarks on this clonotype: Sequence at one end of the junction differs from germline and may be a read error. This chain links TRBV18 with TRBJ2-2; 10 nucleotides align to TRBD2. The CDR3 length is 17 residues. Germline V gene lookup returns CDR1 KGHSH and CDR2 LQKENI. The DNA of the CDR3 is TGTGCCAGCTCACCACCGCTGAGCGGGAGGGGCACCGGGGAGCTGTATTTT. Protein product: CASSPPLSGRGTGELYF.

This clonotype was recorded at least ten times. The CDR3 is CASSPSRDSYEQYF. The CDR3 nucleotides read TGTGCCAGCTCACCTAGCAGGGACTCCTACGAGCAGTACTTC. This chain joins TRBV18 and TRBJ2-7; tentative D call: TRBD1 (5 bases). Trimming took 3 bases from V and 0 from J, leaving 9 bases between them. Germline loops: CDR1 KGHSH, CDR2 LQKENI. This CDR3 region has 14 residues.

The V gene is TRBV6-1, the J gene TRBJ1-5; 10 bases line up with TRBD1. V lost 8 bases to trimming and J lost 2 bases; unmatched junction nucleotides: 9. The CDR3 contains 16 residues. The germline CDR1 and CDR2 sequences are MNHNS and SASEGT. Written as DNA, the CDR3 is TGTGCCAGCGGCCAGACAGGGGGCAGTGGCAATCAGCCCCAGCATTTT. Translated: CASGQTGGSGNQPQHF.

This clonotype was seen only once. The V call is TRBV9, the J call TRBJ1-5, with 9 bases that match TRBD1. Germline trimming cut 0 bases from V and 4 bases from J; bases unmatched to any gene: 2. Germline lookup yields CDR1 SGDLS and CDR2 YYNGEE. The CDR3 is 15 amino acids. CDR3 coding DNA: TGTGCCAGCAGCGTAGGGGGACAGGGTAATCAGCCCCAGCATTTT. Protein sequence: CASSVGGQGNQPQHF.

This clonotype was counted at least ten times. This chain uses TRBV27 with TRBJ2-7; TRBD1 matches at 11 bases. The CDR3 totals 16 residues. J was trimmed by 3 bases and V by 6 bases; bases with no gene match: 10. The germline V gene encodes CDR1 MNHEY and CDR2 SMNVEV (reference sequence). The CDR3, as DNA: TGTGCCAGCAGCGGGACCTACGGGACAGGGGGCTACGAGCAGTACTTC. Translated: CASSGTYGTGGYEQYF.

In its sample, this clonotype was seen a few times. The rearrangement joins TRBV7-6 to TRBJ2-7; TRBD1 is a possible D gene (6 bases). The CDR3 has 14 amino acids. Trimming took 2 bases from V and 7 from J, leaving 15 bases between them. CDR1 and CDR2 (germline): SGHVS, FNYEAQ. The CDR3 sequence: CASSLLSPGVEQYF. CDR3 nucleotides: TGTGCCAGCAGCTTACTTTCCCCAGGGGTTGAGCAGTACTTC.

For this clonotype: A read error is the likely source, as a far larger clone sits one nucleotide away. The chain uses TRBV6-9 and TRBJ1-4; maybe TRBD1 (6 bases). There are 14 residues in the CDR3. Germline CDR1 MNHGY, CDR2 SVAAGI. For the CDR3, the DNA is TGTGCCAGCAGTTATCCCGGACAGAATGAAGAACTGTTTTTT. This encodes CASSYPGQNEELFF.

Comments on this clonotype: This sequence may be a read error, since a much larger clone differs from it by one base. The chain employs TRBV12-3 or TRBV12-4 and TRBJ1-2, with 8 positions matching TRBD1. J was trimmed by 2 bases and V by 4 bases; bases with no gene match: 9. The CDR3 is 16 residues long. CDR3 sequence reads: CASSSVTGEINYGYTF. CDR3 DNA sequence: TGTGCCAGCAGTTCCGTGACAGGGGAAATCAACTATGGCTACACCTTC.

The CDR3 region has the DNA TGCAGTGCACAGAGGGGGAAGGGACAAAACACAGATACGCAGTATTTT. Protein: CSAQRGKGQNTDTQYF. The J gene is TRBJ2-3, the V gene TRBV20-1; tentatively, D is TRBD1 (6 bases). Germline V CDR1 and CDR2: DFQATT, SNEGSKA (reference sequence). The V end was cut by 6 bases, the J end by 2 bases, with 21 bases between. The CDR3 loop spans 16 amino acids.

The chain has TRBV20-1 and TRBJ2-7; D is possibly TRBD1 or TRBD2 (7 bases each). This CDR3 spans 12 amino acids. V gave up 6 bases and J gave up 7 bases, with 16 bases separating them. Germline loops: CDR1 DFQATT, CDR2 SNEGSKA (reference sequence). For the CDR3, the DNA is TGCAGTGCCCTCCAGGGGGGGGGAGAGCAGTACTTC. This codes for CSALQGGGEQYF.

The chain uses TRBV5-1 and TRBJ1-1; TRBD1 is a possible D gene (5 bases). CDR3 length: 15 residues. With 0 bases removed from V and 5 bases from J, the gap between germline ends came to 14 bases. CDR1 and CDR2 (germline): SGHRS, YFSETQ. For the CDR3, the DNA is TGCGCCAGCAGCTTGGCCGGGCAGGGATTTACTGAAGCTTTCTTT. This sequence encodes CASSLAGQGFTEAFF.

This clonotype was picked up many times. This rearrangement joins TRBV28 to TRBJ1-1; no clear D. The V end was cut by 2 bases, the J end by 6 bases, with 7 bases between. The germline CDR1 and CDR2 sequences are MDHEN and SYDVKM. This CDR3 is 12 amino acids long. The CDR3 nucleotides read TGTGCCAGCAGTTTAGGGATTTCTGAAGCTTTCTTT. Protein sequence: CASSLGISEAFF.

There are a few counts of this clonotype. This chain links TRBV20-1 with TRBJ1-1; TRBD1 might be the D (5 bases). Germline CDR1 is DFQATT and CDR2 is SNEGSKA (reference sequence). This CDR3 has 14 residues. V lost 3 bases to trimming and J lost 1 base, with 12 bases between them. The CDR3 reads CSARGGKTNTEAFF. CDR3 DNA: TGCAGTGCTAGGGGGGGAAAAACGAACACTGAAGCTTTCTTT.